These T cell receptor beta chains were read from a single sample in a study of T cell changes during pregnancy in multiple sclerosis. Only in-frame clones appear in the TCRdb table, and some are missing; sequencing was by immunoSEQ multiplex PCR. The sample contains about 77,000 clones, over 75% of which appear only once. Here the sequenced sample was peripheral blood, taken before pregnancy. The source of these receptors is a female donor with multiple sclerosis, enrolled in a pregnancy study. Both conserved end residues are part of each CDR3. The order of the fields is clone size, CDR3 length, J gene, V gene, D gene, CDR3 protein, CDR3 DNA. The D gene is left open where the match is weak. The listing skips clone size in some rows; elsewhere it reads once, few, many or a size class.

clone_size: NA
cdr3_length: 15
j_call: TRBJ2-2
v_call: TRBV7-6
d_call: TRBD2
cdr3_aa: CASSLRGGNTGELFF
cdr3_nt: TGTGCCAGCAGCTTACGCGGGGGAAACACCGGGGAGCTGTTTTTT

clone_size: NA
cdr3_length: 11
j_call: TRBJ2-5
v_call: TRBV7-9
d_call: NA
cdr3_aa: CASSNEGTQYF
cdr3_nt: TGTGCCAGCAGCAATGAGGGGACCCAGTACTTC

clone_size: NA
cdr3_length: 15
j_call: TRBJ2-7
v_call: TRBV4-1
d_call: NA
cdr3_aa: CASSQRPMGLYEQYF
cdr3_nt: TGCGCCAGCAGCCAAAGGCCAATGGGGCTTTACGAGCAGTACTTC

clone_size: NA
cdr3_length: 13
j_call: TRBJ2-5
v_call: TRBV15
d_call: NA
cdr3_aa: CATGEQLQETQYF
cdr3_nt: TGTGCCACCGGTGAACAATTACAAGAGACCCAGTACTTC

clone_size: NA
cdr3_length: 13
j_call: TRBJ1-5
v_call: TRBV5-1
d_call: NA
cdr3_aa: CASSLLQGQPQHF
cdr3_nt: TGCGCCAGCAGCTTGTTGCAGGGTCAGCCCCAGCATTTT

clone_size: once
cdr3_length: 15
j_call: TRBJ2-4
v_call: TRBV28
d_call: TRBD1
cdr3_aa: CASNSGRTGWDIQYF
cdr3_nt: TGTGCCAGCAATAGTGGAAGGACAGGCTGGGACATTCAGTACTTC

clone_size: NA
cdr3_length: 14
j_call: TRBJ2-5
v_call: TRBV28
d_call: TRBD1
cdr3_aa: CASSERTGQETQYF
cdr3_nt: TGTGCCAGCAGCGAGAGGACAGGACAAGAGACCCAGTACTTC

clone_size: NA
cdr3_length: 13
j_call: TRBJ1-5
v_call: TRBV5-1
d_call: NA
cdr3_aa: CASSLDLDQPQHF
cdr3_nt: TGCGCCAGCAGCTTGGACTTGGATCAGCCCCAGCATTTT

clone_size: NA
cdr3_length: 13
j_call: TRBJ2-1
v_call: TRBV12-5
d_call: NA
cdr3_aa: CASGLAGVNEQFF
cdr3_nt: TGTGCTAGTGGTTTAGCTGGTGTCAATGAGCAGTTCTTC

clone_size: NA
cdr3_length: 14
j_call: TRBJ1-2
v_call: TRBV7-2
d_call: NA
cdr3_aa: CASSFAGDASGYTF
cdr3_nt: TGTGCCAGCAGCTTCGCGGGGGACGCCTCTGGCTACACCTTC

clone_size: NA
cdr3_length: 15
j_call: TRBJ2-5
v_call: TRBV19
d_call: NA
cdr3_aa: CASSLGILGGETQYF
cdr3_nt: TGTGCCAGTAGTCTTGGGATTCTAGGGGGAGAGACCCAGTACTTC

clone_size: once
cdr3_length: 15
j_call: TRBJ2-3
v_call: TRBV5-1
d_call: TRBD2
cdr3_aa: CASSFSGAGTDTQYF
cdr3_nt: TGCGCCAGCAGCTTCAGCGGGGCGGGCACAGATACGCAGTATTTT

clone_size: few
cdr3_length: 11
j_call: TRBJ2-7
v_call: TRBV28
d_call: NA
cdr3_aa: CASSFRYEQYF
cdr3_nt: TGTGCCAGCAGTTTCAGATACGAGCAGTACTTC

clone_size: NA
cdr3_length: 11
j_call: TRBJ2-2
v_call: TRBV11-2
d_call: NA
cdr3_aa: CASSSHGELFF
cdr3_nt: TGTGCCAGCAGCTCCCACGGGGAGCTGTTTTTT

clone_size: NA
cdr3_length: 14
j_call: TRBJ2-2
v_call: TRBV6-1
d_call: NA
cdr3_aa: CASSRGADTGELFF
cdr3_nt: TGTGCCAGCAGTCGGGGGGCGGACACCGGGGAGCTGTTTTTT

clone_size: NA
cdr3_length: 13
j_call: TRBJ1-5
v_call: TRBV6-5
d_call: NA
cdr3_aa: CASSPREGQPQHF
cdr3_nt: TGTGCCAGCAGTCCACGTGAGGGACAGCCCCAGCATTTT

clone_size: NA
cdr3_length: 14
j_call: TRBJ2-7
v_call: TRBV2
d_call: NA
cdr3_aa: CASSVGGGIYEQYF
cdr3_nt: TGTGCCAGCTCAGTGGGCGGCGGGATCTACGAGCAGTACTTC

clone_size: NA
cdr3_length: 13
j_call: TRBJ2-5
v_call: TRBV5-4
d_call: NA
cdr3_aa: CASSFENQETQYF
cdr3_nt: TGTGCCAGCAGCTTCGAGAACCAAGAGACCCAGTACTTC

clone_size: NA
cdr3_length: 15
j_call: TRBJ1-1
v_call: TRBV9
d_call: NA
cdr3_aa: CASSVSPGMGTEAFF
cdr3_nt: TGTGCCAGCAGCGTCTCGCCAGGGATGGGCACTGAAGCTTTCTTT

clone_size: NA
cdr3_length: 19
j_call: TRBJ1-2
v_call: TRBV7-2
d_call: TRBD1
cdr3_aa: CASSLVPHRQGRHNYGYTF
cdr3_nt: TGTGCCAGCAGCTTAGTTCCCCATAGACAGGGGCGGCATAACTATGGCTACACCTTC

clone_size: NA
cdr3_length: 18
j_call: TRBJ2-1
v_call: TRBV2
d_call: TRBD2
cdr3_aa: CASLFGTSGGYLYNEQFF
cdr3_nt: TGTGCCAGCCTTTTCGGGACTAGCGGGGGTTACCTTTACAATGAGCAGTTCTTC

clone_size: NA
cdr3_length: 14
j_call: TRBJ1-2
v_call: TRBV5-4
d_call: NA
cdr3_aa: CASSLERPLYGYTF
cdr3_nt: TGTGCCAGCAGCTTGGAGAGGCCCCTGTATGGCTACACCTTC

clone_size: NA
cdr3_length: 14
j_call: TRBJ2-2
v_call: TRBV7-3
d_call: TRBD1
cdr3_aa: CATGQGSNTGELFF
cdr3_nt: TGTGCCACGGGACAGGGGTCGAACACCGGGGAGCTGTTTTTT

clone_size: few
cdr3_length: 17
j_call: TRBJ2-5
v_call: TRBV9
d_call: TRBD1
cdr3_aa: CASSVTGTGGGRETQYF
cdr3_nt: TGTGCCAGCAGCGTAACCGGGACAGGGGGGGGACGAGAGACCCAGTACTTC

clone_size: NA
cdr3_length: 15
j_call: TRBJ1-2
v_call: TRBV7-9
d_call: NA
cdr3_aa: CASSPSEARGSGYTF
cdr3_nt: TGTGCCAGCAGCCCCTCTGAAGCCCGAGGTTCTGGCTACACCTTC